This is a list of T cell receptor beta chains from one sample in a study of beta chain features in type 1 diabetes. The protocol was immunoSEQ multiplex PCR, while the TCRdb copy is restricted to in-frame clones and leaves out a portion. The data show 150,000 or so clones, roughly 9.7% seen once. Material for sequencing was central memory CD4+ T cells from blood. All receptors come from a woman aged 35 to 49 in good health. The CDR3 runs from the conserved cysteine through the conserved F or W.

v_gene | CDR3aa
TRBV2 | CASSERQFYYHF
TRBV18 | CASSRLAGAGSVGNEQFF
TRBV7-2 | CASSETTTQYF
TRBV11-2 | CASSPGAGGNSPLHF
TRBV2 | CASRPGLAGGQETQYF
TRBV7-2 | CASSLRRAYEQYF
TRBV19 | CASSAWETDTQYF
TRBV11-2 | CASSKYASGGARTGELFF
TRBV19 | CASSTPGLAGGHTDTQYF
TRBV5-4 | CASSPGGTGYSSSYEQYF
TRBV10-3 | CAITDFSGGTDTQYF
TRBV2 | CASRQVNTEAFF
TRBV25-1 | CASTQQGAGGNTIYF
TRBV18 | CASSASDRGGNQPQHF
TRBV5-1 | CASSWGLGDGEAFF
TRBV9 | CASTSGGWDTQYF
TRBV7-2 | CASSFGTGVETQYF
TRBV7-9 | CASSFRTSGATTDTQYF
TRBV7-9 | CASSPLEGYTF
TRBV2 | CASSFAGGHTGELFF
TRBV2 | CASSGQIGNTIYF
TRBV7-2 | CASSLAGGVAKNIQYF
TRBV9 | CASSVGGGGENSPLHF
TRBV5-1 | CASRPTGGDQPQHF
TRBV7-7 | CASSPSSGANVLTF
TRBV18 | CATFLGGTDTQYF
TRBV19 | CASGGGVHGYTF
TRBV6-1 | CASSEEGSSNYGYTF
TRBV7-2 | CARSPIGQFYGYTF
TRBV6-1 | CASRAAGTYSGELFF
TRBV13 | CASSLNRASYGYTF
TRBV7-9 | CASSFGLPGGNQPQHF
TRBV5-1 | CASSLQGARTDTQYF
TRBV28 | CASLTGQASGYTF
TRBV19 | CASSKVGGRTEAFF
TRBV7-9 | CASSLDNSYNEQFF
TRBV6-1 | CASEGTSGGTDTQYF
TRBV21-1 | CASSKERLAGTGETQYF
TRBV6-5 | CASSPAGGTNEKLFF
TRBV25-1 | CASSEYGVNYGYTF
TRBV5-1 | CASSSGDRTNTEAFF
TRBV28 | CASVGSPGGRSKNIQYF